This T cell receptor (beta chain) was found in a study of cytomegalovirus exposure and HLA in healthy donors. The study's findings and limits: Sequences of the TCR beta chain were said to predict the HLA-A and HLA-B alleles of most subjects accurately. A later analysis reportedly found fewer N-insertions in an Asian-associated ancestry cluster than the approximately 700-donor mean. Specificity for CMV antigens was confirmed in vitro for a few of the CMV-associated chains. A later analysis by the authors found several of the most significant clusters apparently linked to common viral pathogens.

As regards this clone: Its cognate antigen is unknown.

This PCR relied on a set of 60 Vbeta primers and 13 Jbeta primers. Libraries were prepared by immunoSEQ multiplex PCR; TCRdb keeps only in-frame clonotypes and omits some of them. This sample carries roughly 150,000 clones, 73% of them seen once, and the ten largest clones take 5.4%. Losses at the gene ends were 0 bases for V and 3 bases for J; bases not matched to a gene: 2. The CDR3 is 15 amino acids. The germline gives CDR1 MNHNS, CDR2 SASEGT. This clonotype was sampled from a woman aged 18-29 years in good health and CMV-seropositive. The sequenced material came from PBMCs. This rearrangement joins TRBV6-1 to TRBJ2-7, with 10 bases identical to TRBD1. CDR3 nucleotide sequence: TGTGCCAGCAGTGAAGCGACAGGGGGCGTCTACGAGCAGTACTTC. Translated: CASSEATGGVYEQYF.